Listed below are T cell receptor beta chains from one sample, sequenced in a study of shared clonotypes between healthy human individuals. Profiling relied on immunoSEQ multiplex PCR, and the TCRdb table lists in-frame clones only, not all of them. The sample includes around 320,000 clones, 80% to 90% of them seen just once. The specimen was memory CD8+ T cells sorted from blood. The receptors originated from a man aged 18 to 30 in good health. Both conserved end residues are part of each CDR3. Fields, in order: clone size, V gene, J gene, D gene, CDR3 protein, CDR3 DNA. A D gene is named only where the DNA matches it firmly. Part of the rows lack a size; the others show once, few, many or a class for expanded clones.

NA	TRBV4-1	TRBJ2-7	TRBD1	CASSQGQGTLYEQYF	TGCGCCAGCAGCCAGGGACAGGGAACCCTCTACGAGCAGTACTTC
NA	TRBV5-6	TRBJ2-5	TRBD1	CASSSGQAFTQETQYF	TGTGCCAGCAGCTCCGGACAGGCCTTCACTCAAGAGACCCAGTACTTC
NA	TRBV2	TRBJ1-1	TRBD1	CASSERQGDTEAFF	TGTGCCAGCAGTGAGAGACAGGGGGACACTGAAGCTTTCTTT
once	TRBV27	TRBJ2-5	NA	CASSPQGFWETQYF	TGTGCCAGCAGTCCCCAGGGTTTCTGGGAGACCCAGTACTTC
NA	TRBV9	TRBJ2-2	NA	CASSPEVGPGELFF	TGTGCCAGCAGCCCCGAAGTTGGGCCCGGGGAGCTGTTTTTT
NA	TRBV5-6	TRBJ1-2	NA	CASSLGGGLTYGYTF	TGTGCCAGCAGCTTGGGCGGGGGACTCACCTATGGCTACACCTTC
NA	TRBV4-3	TRBJ2-7	NA	CASSQETGYEQYF	TGCGCCAGCAGCCAAGAGACAGGCTACGAGCAGTACTTC
NA	TRBV13	TRBJ2-3	TRBD2	CASSPQGLAGADTQYF	TGTGCCAGCAGCCCCCAAGGACTAGCGGGAGCGGATACGCAGTATTTT
many	TRBV10-1	TRBJ2-2	NA	CASSEGGTDTGELFF	TGCGCCAGCAGTGAGGGAGGAACGGACACCGGGGAGCTGTTTTTT
NA	TRBV7-9	TRBJ2-7	TRBD2	CASSLDTLAGGHYEQYF	TGTGCCAGCAGCTTAGATACCTTAGCGGGGGGGCACTACGAGCAGTACTTC
NA	TRBV6-1	TRBJ2-7	NA	CARRGRNEQYF	TGTGCCCGCAGGGGTAGAAACGAGCAGTACTTC
few	TRBV5-4	TRBJ2-2	NA	CASSFGTPKGTSGELFF	TGTGCCAGCAGCTTTGGGACTCCAAAGGGGACATCCGGGGAGCTGTTTTTT
NA	TRBV7-9	TRBJ1-2	NA	CASSLGGIYTF	TGTGCCAGCAGCTTAGGAGGGATCTACACCTTC
NA	TRBV20-1	TRBJ1-1	NA	CSASWGVAFF	TGCAGTGCTAGCTGGGGGGTCGCTTTCTTT
NA	TRBV5-1	TRBJ2-1	TRBD2	CASSLDPRGGEGYNEQFF	TGCGCCAGCAGCTTGGACCCAAGGGGAGGGGAGGGTTACAATGAGCAGTTCTTC
NA	TRBV2	TRBJ2-6	TRBD1	CASSATGIRAGANVLTF	TGTGCCAGCAGCGCGACAGGGATTAGGGCTGGGGCCAACGTCCTGACTTTC
NA	TRBV11-2	TRBJ2-1	TRBD2	CASSSLSGRAYNEQFF	TGTGCCAGCAGCTCCCTTAGCGGGAGGGCCTATAATGAGCAGTTCTTC
NA	TRBV5-4	TRBJ1-2	NA	CASSFLPDSRPNYGYTF	TGTGCCAGCAGCTTCTTACCCGACTCAAGGCCTAACTATGGCTACACCTTC
few	TRBV21-1	TRBJ1-2	NA	CASSGIVDTYGYTF	TGTGCCAGCAGCGGCATCGTGGATACCTATGGCTACACCTTC
NA	TRBV27	TRBJ2-7	NA	CASSLLAGVKNEQYF	TGTGCCAGCAGTTTATTGGCAGGGGTAAAGAACGAGCAGTACTTC
NA	TRBV4-3	TRBJ1-6	TRBD1	CASSQFLLQGINSPLHF	TGCGCCAGCAGCCAATTCCTGTTACAGGGGATTAATTCACCCCTCCACTTT
once	TRBV19	TRBJ1-1	NA	CASRNWDNTEAFF	TGTGCCAGTAGAAATTGGGACAACACTGAAGCTTTCTTT
NA	TRBV27	TRBJ2-7	TRBD2	CASSFRPGLGHEQYF	TGTGCCAGCAGTTTCCGTCCGGGACTAGGCCACGAGCAGTACTTC
NA	TRBV28	TRBJ2-7	NA	CASSLQGSLREQYF	TGTGCCAGCAGTTTACAGGGGTCCCTACGCGAGCAGTACTTC
NA	TRBV7-9	TRBJ2-1	NA	CASSTLAFEQFF	TGTGCCAGCAGCACCTTAGCATTTGAGCAGTTCTTC
NA	TRBV28	TRBJ1-3	TRBD1	CASSLYGTEGNTIYF	TGTGCCAGCAGTTTATACGGGACAGAGGGAAACACCATATATTTT
NA	TRBV27	TRBJ1-2	NA	CASKRARSYGYTF	TGTGCCAGCAAGAGGGCGCGAAGCTATGGCTACACCTTC
NA	TRBV15	TRBJ2-1	TRBD2	CATSRDEGVLAGEPYNEQFF	TGTGCCACCAGCAGAGATGAGGGGGTTTTAGCGGGAGAACCCTACAATGAGCAGTTCTTC
few	TRBV10-3	TRBJ2-7	NA	CAISESETVTYEQYF	TGTGCCATCAGTGAGTCGGAGACGGTTACCTACGAGCAGTACTTC
NA	TRBV5-1	TRBJ2-7	TRBD1	CASISSGSGQGHPVEQYF	TGCGCCAGCATTTCCTCAGGGTCGGGACAGGGGCATCCTGTCGAGCAGTACTTC
few	TRBV2	TRBJ2-3	TRBD2	CASLAGGTDTQYF	TGTGCCAGCCTAGCGGGAGGAACCGATACGCAGTATTTT
once	TRBV5-1	TRBJ1-1	NA	CASSYDTPNTEAFF	TGCGCCAGCAGCTACGACACACCGAACACTGAAGCTTTCTTT
NA	TRBV2	TRBJ2-6	NA	CASSGTDSHKGSSGANVLTF	TGTGCCAGCAGTGGCACGGACAGTCATAAGGGGAGCTCTGGGGCCAACGTCCTGACTTTC
NA	TRBV4-1	TRBJ2-7	NA	CASSQGGAPGYEQYF	TGCGCCAGCAGCCAAGGGGGGGCTCCGGGCTACGAGCAGTACTTC
NA	TRBV7-8	TRBJ1-5	TRBD1	CASSFTGAYSNQPQHF	TGTGCCAGCAGCTTTACAGGGGCCTATAGCAATCAGCCCCAGCATTTT
NA	TRBV25-1	TRBJ1-1	NA	CASSVGRSTEAFF	TGTGCCAGCAGTGTGGGACGTAGCACTGAAGCTTTCTTT
few	TRBV10-3	TRBJ2-2	NA	CAISAGAGELFF	TGTGCCATCAGTGCAGGGGCCGGGGAGCTGTTTTTT
once	TRBV2	TRBJ2-7	NA	CASKEGGTYEQYF	TGTGCCAGCAAGGAGGGCGGGACCTACGAGCAGTACTTC
NA	TRBV29-1	TRBJ2-3	TRBD1	CSVDARGRDSTDTQYF	TGCAGCGTTGACGCCAGGGGGCGAGATAGCACAGATACGCAGTATTTT
NA	TRBV6-5	TRBJ2-7	NA	CASSPTQPHYEQYF	TGTGCCAGCAGTCCCACCCAGCCCCACTACGAGCAGTACTTC
many	TRBV19	TRBJ2-1	NA	CASSIEIAAYNEQFF	TGTGCCAGTAGTATAGAGATAGCTGCCTACAATGAGCAGTTCTTC
NA	TRBV5-1	TRBJ2-3	NA	CASSLAWEVDTDTQYF	TGCGCCAGCAGCTTGGCCTGGGAGGTGGATACAGATACGCAGTATTTT
NA	TRBV5-1	TRBJ1-1	NA	CASSVRQGVGAEAFF	TGCGCCAGCAGCGTCCGCCAAGGGGTTGGGGCTGAAGCTTTCTTT
NA	TRBV5-1	TRBJ2-7	NA	CASSLGYNDDEQYF	TGCGCCAGCAGCTTGGGATACAATGACGACGAGCAGTACTTC
NA	TRBV7-9	TRBJ1-5	NA	CASSSNRDRNQPQHF	TGTGCCAGCAGCTCAAACCGGGACCGCAATCAGCCCCAGCATTTT
NA	TRBV11-2	TRBJ2-1	NA	CASSPLDEQFF	TGTGCCAGCAGCCCATTGGATGAGCAGTTCTTC
NA	TRBV5-6	TRBJ2-1	NA	CASSLAVDEQFF	TGTGCCAGCAGCTTGGCCGTCGATGAGCAGTTCTTC
few	TRBV18	TRBJ2-7	TRBD2	CASSPSGTNLYEQYF	TGTGCCAGCTCACCGAGCGGGACTAATCTTTACGAGCAGTACTTC
NA	TRBV7-2	TRBJ1-3	NA	CASSLDTGNFGFGNTIYF	TGTGCCAGCAGCTTAGACACGGGGAACTTCGGGTTTGGAAACACCATATATTTT
NA	TRBV9	TRBJ2-7	NA	CASSVGGVAYEQYF	TGTGCCAGCAGCGTAGGGGGAGTTGCCTACGAGCAGTACTTC
NA	TRBV4-1	TRBJ2-5	TRBD1	CASSQKVQGAVGETQYF	TGCGCCAGCAGCCAAAAGGTGCAGGGGGCGGTCGGAGAGACCCAGTACTTC
NA	TRBV7-8	TRBJ2-2	NA	CASSSPLDGHTGELFF	TGTGCCAGCAGCAGCCCTCTGGACGGGCACACCGGGGAGCTGTTTTTT
NA	TRBV5-1	TRBJ2-7	NA	CASSLASTPYEQYF	TGCGCCAGCAGCTTGGCCTCTACACCCTACGAGCAGTACTTC
NA	TRBV7-4	TRBJ1-2	TRBD1	CASRIYWLGTGARNYGYTF	TGTGCCAGCAGAATATACTGGTTAGGGACAGGGGCCCGTAACTATGGCTACACCTTC
NA	TRBV11-2	TRBJ2-3	TRBD2	CASSDAFGLAGGDTDTQYF	TGTGCCAGCAGCGATGCCTTTGGACTAGCGGGAGGGGACACAGATACGCAGTATTTT
once	TRBV19	TRBJ2-7	NA	CASSNSYRDDRPEQYF	TGTGCCAGTAGTAACAGCTATCGGGACGACCGCCCCGAGCAGTACTTC
NA	TRBV6-1	TRBJ2-5	TRBD2	CASSEGPSGGAGETQYF	TGTGCCAGCAGTGAAGGCCCCAGCGGGGGGGCCGGCGAGACCCAGTACTTC
NA	TRBV9	TRBJ2-7	NA	CASSVGVSYEQYF	TGTGCCAGCAGCGTAGGGGTATCCTACGAGCAGTACTTC
NA	TRBV4-1	TRBJ2-2	TRBD1	CASSHPPGQGVLGELFF	TGCGCCAGCAGCCACCCCCCGGGCCAGGGGGTACTGGGGGAGCTGTTTTTT
NA	TRBV11-3	TRBJ2-7	NA	CASSRGFDGEQYF	TGTGCCAGCAGCCGAGGATTCGACGGCGAGCAGTACTTC